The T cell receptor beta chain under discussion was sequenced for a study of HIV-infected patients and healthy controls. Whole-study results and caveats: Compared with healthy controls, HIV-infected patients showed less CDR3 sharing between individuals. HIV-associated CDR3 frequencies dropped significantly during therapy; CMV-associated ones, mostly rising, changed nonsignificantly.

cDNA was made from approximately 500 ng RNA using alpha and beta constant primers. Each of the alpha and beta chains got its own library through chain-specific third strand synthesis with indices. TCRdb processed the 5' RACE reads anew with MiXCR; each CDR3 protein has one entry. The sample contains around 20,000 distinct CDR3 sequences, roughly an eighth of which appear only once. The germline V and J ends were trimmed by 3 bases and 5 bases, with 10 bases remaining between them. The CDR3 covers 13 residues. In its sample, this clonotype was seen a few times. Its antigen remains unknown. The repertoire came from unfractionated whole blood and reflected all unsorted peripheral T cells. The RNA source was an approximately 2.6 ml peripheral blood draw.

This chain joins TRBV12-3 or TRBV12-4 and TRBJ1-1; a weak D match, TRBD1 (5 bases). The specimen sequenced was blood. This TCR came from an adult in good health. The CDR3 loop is CASSFAGITEAFF. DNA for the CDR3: TGTGCCAGCAGTTTTGCAGGGATTACTGAAGCTTTCTTT.